Shown below are 28 T cell receptor beta chains from a single sample sequenced in a study of blood T cell repertoires in COVID-19. Clones were read by immunoSEQ multiplex PCR, and TCRdb kept only the in-frame ones, dropping some. The data show about 180,000 clones, with approximately 88% seen just once and 3.5% to 4.5% held by the top ten. The sequenced sample consisted of peripheral blood. The receptors stem from a woman aged 25 to 39 with acute or convalescent COVID-19.

V is TRBV24-1 and J is TRBJ2-1; 11 bases are a match to TRBD2. Germline V gene data show CDR1 as KGHDR and CDR2 as SFDVKD. This CDR3 region has 16 residues. The V and J ends lost 4 bases and 3 bases, in that order; junction bases with no gene match: 4. The CDR3 region is CATSDRLAGIYNEQFF. The CDR3 nucleotides read TGTGCCACCAGTGACCGACTAGCGGGGATCTACAATGAGCAGTTCTTC.

The CDR3 DNA follows: TGCGCCAGCAGCAGGGACAGAACATACTCTGGGGCCAACGTCCTGACTTTC. This sequence encodes CASSRDRTYSGANVLTF. The J gene is TRBJ2-6, the V gene TRBV5-1; 7 bases are a match to TRBD1. Germline CDR1 reads SGHRS; CDR2 reads YFSETQ. CDR3 length: 17 amino acids. V lost 4 bases to trimming and J lost 0 bases; unmatched junction nucleotides: 7.

This clone was observed a handful of times. The gene calls are TRBV10-3 and TRBJ1-6; no clear D. The CDR3 loop spans 14 amino acids. Trimming took 3 bases from V and 4 from J, leaving 7 bases between them. CDR1 is ENHRY and CDR2 is SYGVKD in the germline V gene. This CDR3 reads CAISEEGYNSPLHF. The CDR3 region has the DNA TGTGCCATCAGTGAAGAGGGATATAATTCACCCCTCCACTTT.

The V and J genes are TRBV11-2 and TRBJ2-1, with 9 bases aligning to TRBD2. The CDR3 consists of 15 residues. V was clipped by 2 bases and J by 9 bases; unmatched bases: 8. Germline V lookup: CDR1 SGHAT, CDR2 FQNNGV. The CDR3 nucleotides read TGTGCCAGCAGCTTAATAGGCGGGAGGGCCCTTGAGCAGTTCTTC. This codes for CASSLIGGRALEQFF.

This clone has just one count. The chain uses TRBV29-1 and TRBJ2-7, with 11 bases matching TRBD2. The CDR3 consists of 16 residues. The germline gives CDR1 SQVTM, CDR2 ANQGSEA. V dropped 0 bases and J dropped 0; count of bases not matched to a gene: 4. The CDR3 region is CSVEEEGLADSYEQYF. CDR3 DNA: TGCAGCGTTGAAGAAGAGGGACTAGCGGACTCCTACGAGCAGTACTTC.

The V and J genes are TRBV10-3 and TRBJ2-5, with a weak D call TRBD1 (6 bases). V was cut by 4 bases and J by 5 bases, with 11 bases left in between. In germline, CDR1 is ENHRY, CDR2 SYGVKD. This CDR3 spans 13 amino acids. The CDR3 DNA sequence: TGTGCCATCAGTGGGCAGGGGACCGAGACCCAGTACTTC. Its translation: CAISGQGTETQYF.

The chain links TRBV5-1 to TRBJ2-3; 9 nucleotides agree with TRBD1. V gave up 2 bases and J gave up 4 bases; unmatched junction bases: 5. Germline assignment: CDR1 SGHRS and CDR2 YFSETQ. The CDR3 runs to 15 residues. CDR3 DNA sequence: TGCGCCAGCAGCTTTACGACAGGGGGTTCAGATACGCAGTATTTT. This codes for CASSFTTGGSDTQYF.

The rearrangement links TRBV19 to TRBJ2-7, with 12 bases lining up with TRBD2. Germline loops: CDR1 LNHDA, CDR2 SQIVND (reference sequence). J gave up 4 bases and V 5 bases, and 6 bases lay outside the gene matches. The CDR3 loop spans 15 amino acids. The CDR3 DNA reads TGTGCCAGTAGTGGTCGGACTAGCGGGGTATACGAGCAGTACTTC. Protein sequence: CASSGRTSGVYEQYF.

V is TRBV28 and J is TRBJ2-7; 14 positions match TRBD2. V gave up 2 bases and J gave up 4 bases; unmatched junction bases: 7. Per germline, CDR1 MDHEN and CDR2 SYDVKM. CDR3 size: 17 residues. This CDR3 reads CASSLGTSGRKGYEQYF. CDR3 DNA sequence: TGTGCCAGCAGTTTAGGGACTAGCGGGAGAAAAGGGTACGAGCAGTACTTC.

CDR3 nucleotide sequence: TGCGCCAGCACCCTTGGGAGCGTCCTGACTTTC. Protein sequence: CASTLGSVLTF. The chain has TRBV5-1 and TRBJ2-6, with TRBD2 as a possible D gene (5 bases). The V and J ends lost 6 bases and 12 bases respectively, with 10 bases between them. This CDR3 comprises 11 residues. Germline loops: CDR1 SGHRS, CDR2 YFSETQ.

The chain combines TRBV2 with TRBJ2-5; 10 bases map to TRBD1. This CDR3 has 17 residues. Germline CDR1 and CDR2: SNHLY and FYNNEI. The trim removed 5 bases at V and 5 bases at J, leaving 14 bases unmatched. CDR3 protein: CASSFAASTGGSETQYF. CDR3 DNA sequence: TGTGCCAGCAGTTTCGCAGCCTCGACAGGGGGCTCGGAGACCCAGTACTTC.

The chain couples TRBV28 to TRBJ2-1; possibly TRBD2 for D (6 bases). V was cut by 2 bases and J by 8 bases, with 7 bases left in between. Per the germline V gene, CDR1 is MDHEN and CDR2 is SYDVKM. The CDR3 runs 12 residues. CDR3 bases: TGTGCCAGCAGTTTAACGGGGGATGAGCAGTTCTTC. As protein: CASSLTGDEQFF.

This clone was found a few times. The chain links TRBV7-2 to TRBJ1-6; maybe TRBD1 (5 bases). The CDR3 length is 15 residues. Trimming shortened V by 1 base and J by 6 bases, and 10 bases separated the two germline ends. Germline CDR1 and CDR2: SGHTA and FQGNSA. The CDR3 DNA follows: TGTGCCAGCAGCTTAGTTCAGGGCGCTAATTCACCCCTCCACTTT. Its translation: CASSLVQGANSPLHF.

This chain connects TRBV30 to TRBJ1-1; possible D gene TRBD1, 5 bases. The length of the CDR3 is 13 residues. Germline V lookup: CDR1 GTSNPN, CDR2 SVGIG (reference sequence). The CDR3 loop reads CAFRWGVNTEAFF. The CDR3 DNA reads as TGTGCGTTCCGATGGGGGGTGAACACTGAAGCTTTCTTT. The full variable domain, rest sourced from reference TRBV30 and TRBJ1-1, is SQTIHQWPATLVQPVGSPLSLECTVEGTSNPNLYWYRQAAGRGLQLLFYSVGIGQISSEVPQNLSASRPQDRQFILSSKKLLLSDSGFYLCAFRWGVNTEAFFGQGTRLTVV.

The chain uses TRBV7-2 and TRBJ2-7; a weak D match, TRBD2 (7 bases). Germline lookup yields CDR1 SGHTA and CDR2 FQGNSA. The CDR3 has 15 amino acids. The V gene lost 4 bases and the J gene lost 2 bases, with 15 bases spanning the gap. In DNA, the CDR3 is TGTGCCAGCAGCTCGAGGGGGGGAGGGCCCTACGAGCAGTACTTC. Encoded protein: CASSSRGGGPYEQYF.

This sequence joins TRBV4-2 and TRBJ2-7; D is ambiguous. Germline assignment: CDR1 LGHNA and CDR2 YNFKEQ. With 0 bases removed from V and 7 bases from J, the gap between germline ends came to 10 bases. The CDR3 runs to 13 residues. In DNA form, the CDR3 reads TGTGCCAGCAGCCAAGACCGCCCCGGGGAGCAGTACTTC. Protein: CASSQDRPGEQYF.

The V gene is TRBV20-1, the J gene TRBJ1-1; D is undetermined. V was cut by 1 base and J by 8 bases, with 5 bases left in between. Germline V gene lookup returns CDR1 DFQATT and CDR2 SNEGSKA (reference sequence). The CDR3 runs to 10 residues. In nucleotides, the CDR3 is TGCAGTGCTAGAGTCAGAGAAGCTTTCTTT. Encoded protein: CSARVREAFF.

The rearrangement uses TRBV2 and TRBJ2-2, with 10 bases that match TRBD2. Per the germline V gene, CDR1 is SNHLY and CDR2 is FYNNEI. Trimming removed 5 bases from V and 7 bases from J; junction bases left unmatched: 13. The CDR3 length is 17 residues. CDR3 residues: CASSKLTAGGPGGELFF. CDR3 coding DNA: TGTGCCAGCAGTAAGCTAACAGCGGGAGGGCCCGGCGGGGAGCTGTTTTTT.

This clone was counted only a few times. V gene TRBV28 combines with J gene TRBJ1-5, with D hard to call. Trimming removed 1 base from V and 3 bases from J, with 10 bases in between. CDR1 MDHEN and CDR2 SYDVKM come from the germline V gene. The CDR3 extends over 15 amino acids. Written as DNA, the CDR3 is TGTGCCAGCAGTTTATTACCAGGTTTCAATCAGCCCCAGCATTTT. Translation gives CASSLLPGFNQPQHF.

This chain links TRBV5-1 with TRBJ2-1, with D maybe TRBD2 (6 bases). V was clipped by 2 bases and J by 1 base, with 19 bases between them. This CDR3 has 18 residues. Per germline, CDR1 SGHRS and CDR2 YFSETQ. Written as DNA, the CDR3 is TGCGCCAGCAGCTTATCGGAGGTGTATGGAGGGTCCTACAATGAGCAGTTCTTC. This translates into CASSLSEVYGGSYNEQFF.

This sequence joins TRBV4-1 and TRBJ2-7; D uncertain. Trimming took off 1 base at V and 3 bases at J, with 10 bases between the two ends. The CDR3 consists of 14 residues. Germline CDR1 and CDR2: MGHRA and YSYEKL. CDR3 sequence: CASSQVSQHYEQYF. In DNA, the CDR3 is TGCGCCAGCAGCCAAGTGTCACAGCACTACGAGCAGTACTTC.

The J gene is TRBJ1-1, the V gene TRBV7-9; D gene uncertain. The CDR3 length is 15 residues. V was pared by 2 bases and J by 4 bases, with 14 bases between. Germline V gene sequence: CDR1 SEHNR, CDR2 FQNEAQ (reference sequence). This CDR3 is CASSLLGGKGTEAFF. The CDR3 region has the DNA TGTGCCAGCAGCTTATTAGGCGGGAAAGGCACTGAAGCTTTCTTT.

In nucleotides, the CDR3 is TGCGCCAGCAGCGTAGACTTTCCTGAGCAGTTCTTC. It codes for CASSVDFPEQFF. The rearrangement joins TRBV5-1 to TRBJ2-1; D call uncertain. V lost 4 bases and J 9 bases, leaving 11 bases between the germline ends. The CDR3 consists of 12 residues. The germline V gene encodes CDR1 SGHRS and CDR2 YFSETQ.

V is TRBV19 and J is TRBJ1-4; possibly TRBD1 for D (6 bases). The CDR3 has 13 residues. Trimming removed 6 bases at V and 8 bases at J, with 13 bases between. Germline V lookup: CDR1 LNHDA, CDR2 SQIVND (reference sequence). Written as DNA, the CDR3 is TGTGCCAGTAGCGGACAGTACTTCGAAAAACTGTTTTTT. It codes for CASSGQYFEKLFF.

The CDR3 DNA reads as TGTGCCAGCAGCTTACTAGCGGGAGATACGCAGTATTTT. It yields the protein CASSLLAGDTQYF. The chain has TRBV5-6 and TRBJ2-3, with 9 bases lining up with TRBD2. J was trimmed by 5 bases and V by 2 bases; bases with no gene match: 0. In germline, CDR1 is SGHDT, CDR2 YYEEEE. The CDR3 length is 13 residues.

The chain carries TRBV18 and TRBJ1-1; perhaps TRBD1 as D (5 bases). The length of the CDR3 is 13 residues. Germline V lookup: CDR1 KGHSH, CDR2 LQKENI. V dropped 3 bases and J dropped 5 bases, with 10 bases sitting between them. The CDR3 DNA is TGTGCCAGCTCACCGGGGCCGAGAACTGAAGCTTTCTTT. As protein: CASSPGPRTEAFF.

The chain recombines TRBV9 with TRBJ1-3; D ambiguous. The V end was cut by 1 base, the J end by 2 bases, with 4 bases between. The CDR3 has 13 amino acids. Germline values: CDR1 SGDLS, CDR2 YYNGEE. As DNA, the CDR3 is TGTGCCAGCAGCGTATCCGCTGGAAACACCATATATTTT. Translation: CASSVSAGNTIYF.

The J gene is TRBJ2-5, the V gene TRBV7-6; 13 nucleotides line up with TRBD2. Germline-derived CDR1 and CDR2 are SGHVS and FNYEAQ. The junction had 7 bases not matched to a gene; V was cut back by 6 bases and J by 6 bases. The CDR3 consists of 15 residues. CDR3 DNA: TGTGCCAGCAGTCCGGGACTAGCGGGACTTCAGACCCAGTACTTC. Translating gives CASSPGLAGLQTQYF.